Included here is one T cell receptor beta chain sequence, with context. In this sample, this clone turned up once. The target of this receptor is not known. No much larger clone exists at a distance of one base, and base qualities are not known. This sample is part of a study of cytomegalovirus exposure and HLA in healthy donors (TCRdb year 2017). Regarding the study in general: A later analysis indicated that the roughly 120 validation repertoires were generated on the platform also employed for the approximately 700 repertoires of the first cohort. To predict cytomegalovirus infection status, the study combined high-throughput TCR immunosequencing, statistical association of individual TCRs with disease status, and machine learning. A separate validation cohort of 100 to 150 different subjects was used in addition to the roughly 700-subject first cohort. The study aimed to test whether cataloging public T cell receptors could reveal signatures of past pathogen exposure.

Donors formed part of the validation cohort, which comprised about 120 subjects and was distinct from the first cohort of 690 or so subjects. The protocol used for the library was the immunoSEQ multiplex PCR assay. For the original study's pipeline: To diagnose cytomegalovirus status from the catalog of TCR beta chain sequences, a statistical classification framework was built. In TCRdb, the immuneACCESS table is reduced to in-frame sequences with V and J assigned. These tables do not hold every clone; where another copy was compared, an unresolved V gene accounts for under half, and the others remain unexplained. V and J calls plus clone size are reproduced from that table; the DNA served to infer D and trimming. In this sample the table shows over 100,000 clones, about 95% of which occur a single time. The ten biggest clones cover roughly 0.82% of the sample. The paper's findings and limits, for the study overall: A later analysis found that TCRs clustered in the first cohort also tended to co-occur in the roughly 120 validation repertoires, with 94% of cluster scores above 0. In both the original and validation cohorts, the classifier was reported to diagnose cytomegalovirus status with high specificity and sensitivity. It was suggested by the authors that the approach could potentially be generalized to other disease states and immunological phenotypes. A total of around 150 TCR beta chains were listed by the study as associated with cytomegalovirus. In vitro tests confirmed that a few of the cytomegalovirus-associated TCR beta chains recognize cytomegalovirus antigens. Most TCR sequences were observed very rarely across donors, whereas some public TCRs were present in many individuals. A later analysis had no HLA typing for the validation cohort, so co-occurrence there was scored across all 130 or so repertoires.

Sequences LGHNA (CDR1) and YSLEER (CDR2) are obtained from the germline V gene. Clipping removes 4 bases from V and 5 bases from J, with 11 as the unmatched junction base count. The cysteine opens and the phenylalanine closes a CDR3 of 15 amino acids. Left in the record is the CDR3 DNA by itself, 45 bases read in frame from the first base. This clonotype was sampled from a woman between 18 and 29 years old in good health and CMV-seronegative. Recombination joined TRBV4-3 with TRBJ2-7; the central 7 bases match TRBD1. Sequencing was done on a sample of PBMCs. The CDR3 in this case is CASSRDTGDKHEQYF. The DNA sequence is as follows: TGCGCCAGCAGCCGGGATACAGGGGACAAACACGAGCAGTACTTC.